A single sample gave rise to the 18 T cell receptor beta chains below, sequenced in a study of shared T cell receptors in the human thymus. Profiling relied on immunoSEQ multiplex PCR, and the TCRdb table lists in-frame clones only, not all of them. The table records some 700,000 clones, 80% to 90% of them present only once. The same sample was also used in a study of human thymus T cells.

The sequencing input was thymocytes. The receptors here all came from a girl under two years old with a congenital heart defect.

V gene TRBV4-3 combines with J gene TRBJ1-4, with D possibly being TRBD1 (6 bases). CDR3 length equals 16 residues. Germline values: CDR1 LGHNA, CDR2 YSLEER. Trimming stripped 0 bases from V and 5 bases from J, with 13 bases between. CDR3 region: CASSQDSQGSNEKLFF. The CDR3 DNA sequence: TGCGCCAGCAGCCAAGATAGTCAGGGGTCGAATGAAAAACTGTTTTTT.

The J gene is TRBJ1-5, the V gene TRBV27; 7 positions agree with TRBD1. The germline gives CDR1 MNHEY, CDR2 SMNVEV (reference sequence). Unmatched junction bases numbered 18, after V lost 1 base and J lost 3 bases. This CDR3 has 20 residues. The CDR3 sequence is CASSLWTHMPGTEFNQPQHF. The CDR3 bases are TGTGCCAGCAGTTTATGGACCCACATGCCCGGGACAGAGTTCAATCAGCCCCAGCATTTT.

V and J are TRBV4-3 and TRBJ2-7; TRBD1 agrees at 9 bases. J gave up 4 bases and V 3 bases, and 10 bases lay outside the gene matches. Germline V gene lookup returns CDR1 LGHNA and CDR2 YSLEER. This CDR3 has 16 residues. CDR3 DNA: TGCGCCAGCAGCCACCCAACCGGGACAGGGACATACGAGCAGTACTTC. Its translation: CASSHPTGTGTYEQYF.

The chain links TRBV9 to TRBJ1-2; D possibly corresponds to TRBD1 (5 bases). Germline CDR1 and CDR2: SGDLS and YYNGEE. The CDR3 is made up of 19 amino acids. The V end was cut by 2 bases, the J end by 0 bases, with 23 bases between. CDR3 in amino acids: CASSVGIPRRGRPNYGYTF. For the CDR3, the DNA is TGTGCCAGCAGCGTGGGCATCCCCCGAAGGGGTCGCCCTAACTATGGCTACACCTTC.

V and J are TRBV5-1 and TRBJ2-1; D gene unclear. Between the trimmed V and J ends, which lost 4 bases and 7 bases, there was a span of 9 bases. This CDR3 spans 12 amino acids. Germline loops: CDR1 SGHRS, CDR2 YFSETQ. CDR3 in amino acids: CASSPPGNEQFF. CDR3 nucleotides: TGCGCCAGCAGCCCCCCCGGGAATGAGCAGTTCTTC.

This chain uses TRBV4-3 with TRBJ1-3, with D possibly being TRBD1 (6 bases). Germline CDR1 reads LGHNA; CDR2 reads YSLEER. The V end was cut by 4 bases, the J end by 2 bases, with 24 bases between. CDR3 length equals 19 residues. The CDR3 region is CASSPASGQPSETGNTIYF. CDR3 coding DNA: TGCGCCAGCAGCCCCGCAAGTGGACAGCCCTCGGAAACTGGAAACACCATATATTTT.

The chain combines TRBV10-3 with TRBJ2-7; no clear D gene. This CDR3 is built from 13 residues. CDR1 and CDR2 from the germline V gene are ENHRY and SYGVKD. V lost 10 bases and J 3 bases, leaving 16 bases between the germline ends. DNA for the CDR3: TGTGCCACCCTTTCCGAGTCGCACTACGAGCAGTACTTC. Translating gives CATLSESHYEQYF.

The rearrangement uses TRBV5-6 and TRBJ1-3, with D perhaps matching TRBD1 (6 bases). Germline-derived CDR1 and CDR2 are SGHDT and YYEEEE. The germline V and J ends were trimmed by 4 bases and 0 bases, with 11 bases remaining between them. The CDR3 runs to 15 residues. DNA for the CDR3: TGTGCCAGCAGCCCCCACAGGGACTCTGGAAACACCATATATTTT. It encodes CASSPHRDSGNTIYF.

The V gene is TRBV28, the J gene TRBJ1-6; 8 nucleotides line up with TRBD1. The CDR3 runs 16 residues. Germline assignment: CDR1 MDHEN and CDR2 SYDVKM. Trimming took 6 bases from V and 9 from J; bases not matched to a gene: 13. The CDR3 here is CASRTGVWIRLSPLHF. CDR3 DNA sequence: TGTGCCAGCAGGACAGGGGTCTGGATTCGGCTTTCACCCCTCCACTTT.

The chain links TRBV13 to TRBJ2-7; TRBD2 agrees at 13 bases. J gave up 4 bases and V 2 bases, and 8 bases lay outside the gene matches. The CDR3 length is 17 residues. Germline loops: CDR1 PRHDT, CDR2 FYEKMQ (reference sequence). CDR3 sequence (DNA): TGTGCCAGCAGCTTACAACTAGCGGGGGGGCCGGGTTACGAGCAGTACTTC. Protein: CASSLQLAGGPGYEQYF.

The chain joins TRBV5-6 to TRBJ2-7; no reliable D call. This CDR3 is 14 amino acids long. CDR1 and CDR2 from the germline V gene are SGHDT and YYEEEE. Trimming pared 2 bases from V and 0 bases from J, leaving 9 bases between. The CDR3 DNA reads TGTGCCAGCAGCTTCCCGTACAGCTCCTACGAGCAGTACTTC. Residues: CASSFPYSSYEQYF.

The rearrangement uses TRBV5-4 and TRBJ2-1; 7 bases line up with TRBD1. The V segment lost 2 bases and the J segment 5 bases; nucleotides outside the gene matches: 13. Germline V gene lookup returns CDR1 SGHNT and CDR2 YYREEE (reference sequence). This CDR3 is built from 17 residues. The CDR3 DNA sequence: TGTGCCAGCAGCTTAAAGGGGACAGACCAATCCAACAATGAGCAGTTCTTC. This translates into CASSLKGTDQSNNEQFF.

The chain links TRBV10-1 to TRBJ1-1, with a weak D call TRBD1 (6 bases). Trimming removed 4 bases at V and 4 bases at J, with 19 bases between. Germline CDR1 is WNHNN and CDR2 is SYGVQD (reference sequence). The CDR3 totals 16 residues. In nucleotides, the CDR3 is TGCGCCAGCAGTGGTGGGGGGGCCCTAAGCGGCACTGAAGCTTTCTTT. This translates into CASSGGGALSGTEAFF.

V usage is TRBV29-1 and J usage is TRBJ2-5; D remains unclear. Trimming left V 8 bases short and J 4 bases short, with 8 bases between. This CDR3 region has 10 residues. Per germline, CDR1 SQVTM and CDR2 ANQGSEA. The CDR3 nucleotides read TGCAGCTCGTTTTCAGAGACCCAGTACTTC. The encoded protein is CSSFSETQYF. Full variable domain (remainder filled in from reference TRBV29-1 and TRBJ2-5): SAVISQKPSRDICQRGTSLTIQCQVDSQVTMMFWYRQQPGQSLTLIATANQGSEATYESGFVIDKFPISRPNLTFSTLTVSNMSPEDSSIYLCSSFSETQYFGPGTRLLVL.

In its sample, this clone was seen a few times. The J gene is TRBJ2-1, the V gene TRBV5-4; TRBD2 matches 16 bases. Trimming at V came to 4 bases and at J to 3 bases, leaving 10 bases not matched to a gene. Germline lookup yields CDR1 SGHNT and CDR2 YYREEE (reference sequence). The length of the CDR3 is 19 residues. CDR3 sequence: CASSLGLAGGPGNYNEQFF. The CDR3 bases are TGTGCCAGCAGCCTGGGACTAGCGGGGGGGCCGGGGAACTACAATGAGCAGTTCTTC.

The CDR3, as DNA: TGTGCCAGCACCAACACCGGGACAGATCACTACGAGCAGTACTTC. This gives the protein CASTNTGTDHYEQYF. The rearrangement uses TRBV28 and TRBJ2-7; 7 nucleotides line up with TRBD1. Germline V gives CDR1 MDHEN, CDR2 SYDVKM. The V gene end was trimmed by 7 bases and the J gene end by 3 bases; junction bases not matched to a gene: 12. The CDR3 is 15 residues long.

The chain has TRBV4-3 and TRBJ2-1, with D possibly TRBD1 on 5 matching bases. The V end lost 0 bases, the J end lost 8 bases, and 20 bases lay between the germline ends. The CDR3 is 17 amino acids. Germline assignment: CDR1 LGHNA and CDR2 YSLEER. CDR3 sequence reads: CASSQDAKTGLWDEQFF. The CDR3 region has the DNA TGCGCCAGCAGCCAAGATGCCAAAACAGGTTTATGGGATGAGCAGTTCTTC.

V usage is TRBV7-8 and J usage is TRBJ1-1, with D unresolved. Trimming stripped 1 base from V and 3 bases from J, with 9 bases between. The CDR3 runs 14 residues. Germline loops: CDR1 SGHVS, CDR2 FQNEAQ. As DNA, the CDR3 is TGTGCCAGCAGCTTAGATGGGGAGGACACTGAAGCTTTCTTT. It encodes CASSLDGEDTEAFF.